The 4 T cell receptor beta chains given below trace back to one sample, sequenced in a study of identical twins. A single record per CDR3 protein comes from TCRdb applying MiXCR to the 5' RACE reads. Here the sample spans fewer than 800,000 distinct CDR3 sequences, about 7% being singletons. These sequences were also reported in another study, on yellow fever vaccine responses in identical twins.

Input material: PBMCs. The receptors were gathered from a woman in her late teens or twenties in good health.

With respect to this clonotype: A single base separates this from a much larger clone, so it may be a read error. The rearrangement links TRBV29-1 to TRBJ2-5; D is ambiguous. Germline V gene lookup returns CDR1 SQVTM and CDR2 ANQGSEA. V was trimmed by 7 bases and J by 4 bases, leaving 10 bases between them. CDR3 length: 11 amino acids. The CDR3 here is CSALWGETQYF. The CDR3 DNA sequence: TGCAGCGCACTGTGGGGAGAGACCCAGTACTTC.

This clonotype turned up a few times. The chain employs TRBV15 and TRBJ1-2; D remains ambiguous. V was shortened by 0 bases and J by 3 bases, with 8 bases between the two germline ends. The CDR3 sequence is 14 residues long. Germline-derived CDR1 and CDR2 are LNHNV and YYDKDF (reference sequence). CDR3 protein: CATSRDASDYGYTF. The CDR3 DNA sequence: TGTGCCACCAGCAGAGATGCGTCCGACTATGGCTACACCTTC.

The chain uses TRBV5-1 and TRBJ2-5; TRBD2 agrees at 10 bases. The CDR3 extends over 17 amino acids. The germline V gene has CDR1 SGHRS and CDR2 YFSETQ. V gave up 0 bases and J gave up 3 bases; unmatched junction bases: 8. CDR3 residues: CASSLVSSGRWEETQYF. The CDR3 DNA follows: TGCGCCAGCAGCTTGGTGTCTAGCGGGAGATGGGAAGAGACCCAGTACTTC.

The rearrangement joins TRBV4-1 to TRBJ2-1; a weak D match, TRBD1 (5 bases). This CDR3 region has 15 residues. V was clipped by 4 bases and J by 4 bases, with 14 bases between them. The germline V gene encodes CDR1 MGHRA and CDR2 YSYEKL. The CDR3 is CASSPHEDSYNEQFF. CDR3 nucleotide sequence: TGCGCCAGCAGCCCACACGAAGACAGTTACAATGAGCAGTTCTTC.